These T cell receptor beta chains were read from a single sample in a study of blood T cell repertoires in COVID-19. The table came from immunoSEQ multiplex PCR; TCRdb's copy has only in-frame clones and leaves some out. The data show about 480,000 clones, more than 75% seen once. Input material: PBMCs or T cells enriched from blood (not recorded which). Source of these receptors: a woman aged 40 to 50 who had recovered from COVID-19. Both conserved end residues are part of each CDR3. Fields, in order: V gene, J gene, CDR3 protein.

v_call: TRBV5-8; j_call: TRBJ2-3; cdr3_aa: CASSRGGTGTDTQYF
v_call: TRBV6-5; j_call: TRBJ1-2; cdr3_aa: CASSQQGFGGYTF
v_call: TRBV11-2; j_call: TRBJ2-1; cdr3_aa: CASSLISGSQNEQFF
v_call: TRBV6-6; j_call: TRBJ1-1; cdr3_aa: CASSYRTGGRNTEAFF
v_call: TRBV30; j_call: TRBJ1-1; cdr3_aa: CALGPRGTEAFF
v_call: TRBV7-2; j_call: TRBJ2-7; cdr3_aa: CASSYRTGGRGEQYF
v_call: TRBV25-1; j_call: TRBJ1-6; cdr3_aa: CASSPTGNYSPLHF
v_call: TRBV5-1; j_call: TRBJ2-7; cdr3_aa: CASSLGAGGTYEQYF
v_call: TRBV25-1; j_call: TRBJ1-2; cdr3_aa: CASSERLNYGYTF
v_call: TRBV6-4; j_call: TRBJ1-5; cdr3_aa: CASSDSHRGNNQPQHF
v_call: TRBV7-9; j_call: TRBJ2-3; cdr3_aa: CASSDGPGGPDTQYF
v_call: TRBV7-2; j_call: TRBJ1-2; cdr3_aa: CASSDPTAYGGYTF
v_call: TRBV24-1; j_call: TRBJ1-2; cdr3_aa: CATSSGGDYGYTF
v_call: TRBV6-5; j_call: TRBJ2-4; cdr3_aa: CASRLKNIQYF
v_call: TRBV12-3/TRBV12-4; j_call: TRBJ2-1; cdr3_aa: CASSLAEGDEQFF
v_call: TRBV18; j_call: TRBJ1-1; cdr3_aa: CASSPSGNFNTEAFF
v_call: TRBV5-6; j_call: TRBJ2-2; cdr3_aa: CASSPRTDNTGELFF
v_call: TRBV27; j_call: TRBJ1-2; cdr3_aa: CASSFTYSYGYTF
v_call: TRBV14; j_call: TRBJ1-4; cdr3_aa: CASSPWGGGEKLFF
v_call: TRBV7-8; j_call: TRBJ1-1; cdr3_aa: CASSYYRGDTEAFF
v_call: TRBV5-6; j_call: TRBJ2-2; cdr3_aa: CASSYGDRVTGELFF
v_call: TRBV29-1; j_call: TRBJ1-4; cdr3_aa: CSVSRYEKLFF
v_call: TRBV24-1; j_call: TRBJ2-2; cdr3_aa: CATSDPSSGANTGELFF
v_call: TRBV6-5; j_call: TRBJ1-3; cdr3_aa: CASTIPGESGNTIYF
v_call: TRBV11-2; j_call: TRBJ1-6; cdr3_aa: CASSLVGGEGSPLHF
v_call: TRBV2; j_call: TRBJ2-2; cdr3_aa: CASSLTGTGELFF
v_call: TRBV14; j_call: TRBJ2-7; cdr3_aa: CASSQSGQRGYEQYF
v_call: TRBV10-3; j_call: TRBJ1-6; cdr3_aa: CAISEVGDDDSPLHF
v_call: TRBV6-5; j_call: TRBJ2-7; cdr3_aa: CASRIGRGYEQYF
v_call: TRBV2; j_call: TRBJ2-1; cdr3_aa: CASRGRLAGGQSYNEQFF
v_call: TRBV6-2/TRBV6-3; j_call: TRBJ2-7; cdr3_aa: CASSSGTSGSRYEQYF
v_call: TRBV7-8; j_call: TRBJ2-1; cdr3_aa: CASSLWWTPVGEQFF
v_call: TRBV7-6; j_call: TRBJ2-7; cdr3_aa: CASSPRGGVLAGRSYEQYF
v_call: TRBV7-9; j_call: TRBJ2-7; cdr3_aa: CASSFSIHSYEQYF
v_call: TRBV7-9; j_call: TRBJ2-7; cdr3_aa: CASRGGTGGYEQYF
v_call: TRBV2; j_call: TRBJ2-5; cdr3_aa: CASSESVQETQYF
v_call: TRBV7-2; j_call: TRBJ1-1; cdr3_aa: CASSLKGGGYTEAFF
v_call: TRBV2; j_call: TRBJ1-1; cdr3_aa: CASSAQGAMNTEAFF
v_call: TRBV19; j_call: TRBJ2-1; cdr3_aa: CASSISAGISNEQFF
v_call: TRBV5-4; j_call: TRBJ2-7; cdr3_aa: CASSKSGTSGRYEQYF
v_call: TRBV18; j_call: TRBJ1-4; cdr3_aa: CASSPPRSGATNEKLFF
v_call: TRBV7-6; j_call: TRBJ2-5; cdr3_aa: CASSLAGGIQETQYF
v_call: TRBV11-2; j_call: TRBJ1-1; cdr3_aa: CASSLEGTVNTEAFF
v_call: TRBV6-6; j_call: TRBJ2-1; cdr3_aa: CASSQPRTGRAYNEQFF
v_call: TRBV5-1; j_call: TRBJ2-6; cdr3_aa: CASSLGDRPGANVLTF